This TCR beta chain was captured in a study of cytomegalovirus exposure and HLA in healthy donors. Study-level findings and limits: Some segments of the V type, notably TRBV6-2 and TRBV6-3, were excluded as indistinguishable. Using the classifier, cytomegalovirus status was reportedly diagnosed with high specificity and sensitivity.

PCR employed 60 Vbeta and 13 Jbeta primers. Clones were read by immunoSEQ multiplex PCR, and TCRdb kept only the in-frame ones, dropping some. Altogether 100,000 to 150,000 clones are present, about 81% being singletons, with the ten largest covering about 1%. CDR3 length equals 16 residues. Trimming cost V 2 bases and J 8 bases; bases outside gene matches: 10. CDR1 and CDR2 from the germline V gene are SGHRS and YFSETQ. In the case of this clone: Its antigen remains unknown.

This clonotype originated in a young woman in good health and CMV-seronegative. Sequenced input: PBMCs. The chain couples TRBV5-1 to TRBJ2-1; 10 bases are shared with TRBD2. CDR3 nucleotide sequence: TGCGCCAGCAGCTTTCTAGCAGCGGGGGGGCAAGATGAGCAGTTCTTC. Its translation is CASSFLAAGGQDEQFF.